This T cell receptor beta chain was profiled in a study of T cells in localized non-small cell lung cancer (dated by TCRdb to 2020 to 2021). Study-wide context: T cell repertoires of more than 200 early-stage NSCLC patients were analyzed, with tumors being compared against uninvolved tumor-adjacent lungs. A mean age of 66.3 years was recorded for the NSCLC patients, of whom approximately 130 were male and around 100 were female. The cohort consisted of about 240 treatment-naive NSCLC patients whose localized lung tumors had been resected.

Via the germline V gene, CDR1 is KGHSH and CDR2 LQKENI. The CDR3 contains 16 residues, cysteine and phenylalanine counted. This entry keeps only the CDR3 DNA: 48 bases, framed from base 1. Trimming leaves V shorter by 6 bases and J shorter by 7 bases, with the junction holding 13 bases beyond the gene matches. The full study reports these points: Because the study design was exploratory, TCR variables were selected using unadjusted p-values without false-discovery rate correction. The highest T cell clonality was observed in uninvolved tumor-adjacent lung, where clonality exceeded that of tumor, suggesting that antigenic responses were more focused in uninvolved tumor-adjacent lung. Because multi-region tumor sequencing was not performed, intratumor heterogeneity could not be ruled out. Of the top 100 tumor clones, a median of approximately 60 were detected in paired uninvolved adjacent lung; under 35 were also among that lung's top 100. Higher T cell density in blood was associated with longer overall survival, whereas higher clonality in adjacent lung was associated with shorter survival.

To note about this clone: Its antigen is still unknown. Per-nucleotide qualities are absent, and no much larger clonotype sits a single base away.

TCR beta CDR3 regions were sequenced from DNA using the immunoSEQ Assay. On the authors' methods: T cell density was computed as TCR beta template counts normalized to usable DNA estimated by amplifying housekeeping genes. The preseqR package was used to estimate richness by extrapolating to 400,000 templates for PBMC samples and to 120,000 templates for tissue samples. Clonality was defined by subtracting Pielou's evenness from one. Differential abundance testing on productive amino-acid clonotypes, with a minimum total count of 5 and an alpha of 0.1, was used to identify tissue-enriched TCRs. The Jaccard Index and the Morisita Overlap Index were used to measure repertoire overlap between compartments. TCR beta CDR3s were clustered by GLIPH together with public tetramer-defined viral CDR3s, and at least three viral sequences plus V-gene enrichment were required for viral motifs. What TCRdb holds here is the immuneACCESS table cut down to in-frame rearrangements. Part of the clones is not present; checked against another copy, under half of the missing clones reflect an unresolved V gene, and the others are unexplained. V and J calls and clone size are given by that table; D and trimming were obtained from the DNA. This sample gives tens of thousands of clones in total; roughly four fifths of them show up just once. Roughly 17% of the sample comes from the top ten.

At diagnosis, tumor, uninvolved tumor-adjacent lung and peripheral blood were collected and then preserved as a mix of FFPE and fresh-frozen material. For TCR repertoire profiling, blood samples were analyzed as peripheral blood mononuclear cells. The sequencing used peripheral blood, collected before any cancer treatment. The V gene is TRBV18 and the J gene is TRBJ2-1; a stretch of 9 junction bases matches TRBD2. This TCR was recovered from a male donor older than 55 with stage III squamous cell lung carcinoma. The CDR3 reads as follows: CASSQPPGTSRNEQFF. The nucleotide sequence is given as TGTGCCAGCTCCCAACCTCCCGGGACTAGCAGGAATGAGCAGTTCTTC.